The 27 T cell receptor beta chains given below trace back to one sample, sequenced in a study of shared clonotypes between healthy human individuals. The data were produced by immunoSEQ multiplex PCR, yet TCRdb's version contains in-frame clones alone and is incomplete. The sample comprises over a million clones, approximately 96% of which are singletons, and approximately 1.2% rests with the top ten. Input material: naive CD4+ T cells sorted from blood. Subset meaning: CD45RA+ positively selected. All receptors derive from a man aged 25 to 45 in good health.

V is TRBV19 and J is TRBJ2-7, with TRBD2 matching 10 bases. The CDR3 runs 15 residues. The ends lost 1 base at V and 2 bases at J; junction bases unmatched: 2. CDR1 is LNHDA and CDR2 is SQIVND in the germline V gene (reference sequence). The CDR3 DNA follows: TGTGCCAGTAGTATAGCTAGCGGGAGTCCCTACGAGCAGTACTTC. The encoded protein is CASSIASGSPYEQYF.

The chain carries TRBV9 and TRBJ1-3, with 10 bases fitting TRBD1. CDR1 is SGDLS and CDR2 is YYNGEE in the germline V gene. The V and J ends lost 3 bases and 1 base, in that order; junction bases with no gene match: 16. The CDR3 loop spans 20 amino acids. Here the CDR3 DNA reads TGTGCCAGCAGCGGTGGAAAGGGGACAGGGGATAGGGGTTCTGGAAACACCATATATTTT. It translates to CASSGGKGTGDRGSGNTIYF.

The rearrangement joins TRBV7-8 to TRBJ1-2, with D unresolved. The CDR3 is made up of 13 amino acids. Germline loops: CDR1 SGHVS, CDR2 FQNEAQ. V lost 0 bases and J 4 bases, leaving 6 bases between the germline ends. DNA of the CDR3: TGTGCCAGCAGCTTAGCAGCTATCTATGGCTACACCTTC. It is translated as CASSLAAIYGYTF.

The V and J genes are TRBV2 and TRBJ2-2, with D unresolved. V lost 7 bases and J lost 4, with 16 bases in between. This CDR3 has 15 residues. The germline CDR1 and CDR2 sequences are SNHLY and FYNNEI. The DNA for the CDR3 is TGTGCCAGCAATGACGCCCCCTCCGCCACCGGGGAGCTGTTTTTT. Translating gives CASNDAPSATGELFF.

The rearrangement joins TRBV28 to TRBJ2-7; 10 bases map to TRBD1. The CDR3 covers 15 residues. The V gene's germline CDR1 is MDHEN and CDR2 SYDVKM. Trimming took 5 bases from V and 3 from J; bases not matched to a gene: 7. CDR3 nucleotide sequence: TGTGCCAGCAGTCCGGGACAGGGGTTTTTCTACGAGCAGTACTTC. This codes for CASSPGQGFFYEQYF.

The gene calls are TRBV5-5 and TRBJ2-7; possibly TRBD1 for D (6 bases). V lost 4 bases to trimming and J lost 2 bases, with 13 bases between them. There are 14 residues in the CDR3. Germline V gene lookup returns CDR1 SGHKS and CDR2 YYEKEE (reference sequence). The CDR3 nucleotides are TGTGCCAGCAGCCCCCCGGCAGGGGCCTACGAGCAGTACTTC. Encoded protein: CASSPPAGAYEQYF. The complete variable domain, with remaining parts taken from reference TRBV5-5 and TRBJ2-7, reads DAGVTQSPTHLIKTRGQQVTLRCSPISGHKSVSWYQQVLGQGPQFIFQYYEKEERGRGNFPDRFSARQFPNYSSELNVNALLLGDSALYLCASSPPAGAYEQYFGPGTRLTVT.

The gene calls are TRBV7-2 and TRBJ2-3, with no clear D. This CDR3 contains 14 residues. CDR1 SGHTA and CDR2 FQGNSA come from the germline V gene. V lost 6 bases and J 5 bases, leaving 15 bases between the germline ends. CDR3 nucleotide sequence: TGTGCCAGCAGGTTCGACGGGCTTTTAGATACGCAGTATTTT. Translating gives CASRFDGLLDTQYF.

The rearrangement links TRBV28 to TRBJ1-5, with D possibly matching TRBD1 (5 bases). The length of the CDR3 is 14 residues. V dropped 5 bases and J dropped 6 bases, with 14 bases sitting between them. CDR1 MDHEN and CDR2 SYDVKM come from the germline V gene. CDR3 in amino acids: CASSTPGGSQPQHF. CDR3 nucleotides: TGTGCCAGCAGTACCCCGGGGGGTTCTCAGCCCCAGCATTTT.

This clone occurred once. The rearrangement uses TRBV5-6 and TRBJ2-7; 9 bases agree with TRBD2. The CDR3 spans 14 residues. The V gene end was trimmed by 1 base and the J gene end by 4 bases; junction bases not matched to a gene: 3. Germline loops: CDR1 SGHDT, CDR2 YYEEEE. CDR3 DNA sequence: TGTGCCAGCAGCTTGCTAGCGGGACGTTACGAGCAGTACTTC. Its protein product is CASSLLAGRYEQYF.

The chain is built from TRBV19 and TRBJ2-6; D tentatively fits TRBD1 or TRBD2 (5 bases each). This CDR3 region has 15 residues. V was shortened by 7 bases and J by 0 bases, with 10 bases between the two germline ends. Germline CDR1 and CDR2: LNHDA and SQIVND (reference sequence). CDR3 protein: CASMWGTSGANVLTF. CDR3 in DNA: TGTGCCAGTATGTGGGGGACCTCTGGGGCCAACGTCCTGACTTTC.

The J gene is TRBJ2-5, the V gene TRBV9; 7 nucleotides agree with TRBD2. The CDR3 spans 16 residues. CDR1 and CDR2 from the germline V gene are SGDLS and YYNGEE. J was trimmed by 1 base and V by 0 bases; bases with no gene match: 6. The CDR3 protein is CASSVGHSGVQETQYF. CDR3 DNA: TGTGCCAGCAGCGTAGGGCACAGCGGGGTCCAAGAGACCCAGTACTTC.

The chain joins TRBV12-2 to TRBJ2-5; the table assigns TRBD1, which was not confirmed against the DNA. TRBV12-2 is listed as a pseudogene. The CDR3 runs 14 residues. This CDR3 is CASRLTGRQETQYF. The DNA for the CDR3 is TGTGCAAGTCGCTTGACAGGGAGGCAAGAGACCCAGTACTTC.

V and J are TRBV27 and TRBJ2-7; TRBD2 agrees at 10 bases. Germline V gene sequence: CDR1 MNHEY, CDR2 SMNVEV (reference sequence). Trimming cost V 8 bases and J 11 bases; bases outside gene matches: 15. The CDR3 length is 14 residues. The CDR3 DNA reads TGTGCCAGCTCTCAGACCGGGCTAGCGGGAGTGAAGTACTTC. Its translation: CASSQTGLAGVKYF.

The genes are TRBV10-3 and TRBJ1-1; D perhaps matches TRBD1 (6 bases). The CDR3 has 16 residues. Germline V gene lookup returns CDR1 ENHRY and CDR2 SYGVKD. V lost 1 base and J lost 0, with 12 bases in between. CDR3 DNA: TGTGCCATCAGTGAGTGGGAGGACAGTGTGAACACTGAAGCTTTCTTT. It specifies CAISEWEDSVNTEAFF.

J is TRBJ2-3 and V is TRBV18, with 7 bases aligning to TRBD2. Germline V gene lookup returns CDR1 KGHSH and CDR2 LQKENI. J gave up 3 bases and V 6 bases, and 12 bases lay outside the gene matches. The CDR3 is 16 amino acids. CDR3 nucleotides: TGTGCCAGCTCCTTCGGGGGAGGGAAAAGGACAGATACGCAGTATTTT. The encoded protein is CASSFGGGKRTDTQYF. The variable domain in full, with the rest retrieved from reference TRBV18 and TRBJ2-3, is NAGVMQNPRHLVRRRGQEARLRCSPMKGHSHVYWYRQLPEEGLKFMVYLQKENIIDESGMPKERFSAEFPKEGPSILRIQQVVRGDSAAYFCASSFGGGKRTDTQYFGPGTRLTVL.

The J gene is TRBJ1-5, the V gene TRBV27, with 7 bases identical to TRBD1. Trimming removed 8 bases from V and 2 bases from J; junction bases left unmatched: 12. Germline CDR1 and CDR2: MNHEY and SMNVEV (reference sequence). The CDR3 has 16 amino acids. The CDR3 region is CASGRRGQYGNQPQHF. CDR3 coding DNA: TGTGCCAGCGGTAGGAGGGGGCAATATGGCAATCAGCCCCAGCATTTT.

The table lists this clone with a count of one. For the CDR3, the DNA is TGTGCCAGCAGCCAGGACCGCGGGAGGACTAGCGGGAAGGATACGCAGTATTTT. As protein: CASSQDRGRTSGKDTQYF. This rearrangement joins TRBV14 to TRBJ2-3; TRBD2 aligns across 12 bases. The germline V gene encodes CDR1 SGHDN and CDR2 FVKESK. With 3 bases clipped from V and 6 bases from J, the junction kept 13 bases outside the gene matches. The CDR3 is 18 residues long.

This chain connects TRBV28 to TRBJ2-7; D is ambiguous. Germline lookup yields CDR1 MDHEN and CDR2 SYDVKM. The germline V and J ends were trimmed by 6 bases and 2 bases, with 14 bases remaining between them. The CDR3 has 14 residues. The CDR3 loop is CASRSSTATYEQYF. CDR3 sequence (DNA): TGTGCCAGCAGAAGCTCAACGGCTACCTACGAGCAGTACTTC. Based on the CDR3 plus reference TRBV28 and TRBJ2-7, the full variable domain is DVKVTQSSRYLVKRTGEKVFLECVQDMDHENMFWYRQDPGLGLRLIYFSYDVKMKEKGDIPEGYSVSREKKERFSLILESASTNQTSMYLCASRSSTATYEQYFGPGTRLTVT.

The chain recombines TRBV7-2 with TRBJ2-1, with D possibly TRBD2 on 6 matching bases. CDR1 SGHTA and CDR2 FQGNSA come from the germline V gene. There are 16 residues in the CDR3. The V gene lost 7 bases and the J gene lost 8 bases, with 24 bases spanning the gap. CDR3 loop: CASISHLGLNRDEQFF. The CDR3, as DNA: TGTGCCAGCATCTCCCACTTGGGACTTAACCGGGATGAGCAGTTCTTC. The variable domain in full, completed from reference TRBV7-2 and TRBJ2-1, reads GAGVSQSPSNKVTEKGKDVELRCDPISGHTALYWYRQSLGQGLEFLIYFQGNSAPDKSGLPSDRFSAERTGGSVSTLTIQRTQQEDSAVYLCASISHLGLNRDEQFFGPGTRLTVL.

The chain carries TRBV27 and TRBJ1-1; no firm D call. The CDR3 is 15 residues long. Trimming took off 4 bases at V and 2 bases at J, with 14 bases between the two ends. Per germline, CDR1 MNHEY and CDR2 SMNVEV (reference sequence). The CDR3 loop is CASSSATTPNTEAFF. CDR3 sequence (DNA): TGTGCCAGCAGTTCCGCCACGACACCCAACACTGAAGCTTTCTTT.

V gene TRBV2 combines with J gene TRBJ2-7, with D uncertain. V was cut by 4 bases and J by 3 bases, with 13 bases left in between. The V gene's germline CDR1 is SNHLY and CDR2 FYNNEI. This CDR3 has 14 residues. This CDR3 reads CASSGEGRNYEQYF. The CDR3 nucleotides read TGTGCCAGCAGTGGAGAAGGCAGAAACTACGAGCAGTACTTC.

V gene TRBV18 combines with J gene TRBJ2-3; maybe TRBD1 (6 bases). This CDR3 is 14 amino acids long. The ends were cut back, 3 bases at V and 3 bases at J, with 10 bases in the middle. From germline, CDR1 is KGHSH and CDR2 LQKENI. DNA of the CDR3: TGTGCCAGCTCACCGTGGCAGGGGACAGATACGCAGTATTTT. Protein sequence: CASSPWQGTDTQYF. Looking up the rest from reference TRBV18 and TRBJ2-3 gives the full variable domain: NAGVMQNPRHLVRRRGQEARLRCSPMKGHSHVYWYRQLPEEGLKFMVYLQKENIIDESGMPKERFSAEFPKEGPSILRIQQVVRGDSAAYFCASSPWQGTDTQYFGPGTRLTVL.

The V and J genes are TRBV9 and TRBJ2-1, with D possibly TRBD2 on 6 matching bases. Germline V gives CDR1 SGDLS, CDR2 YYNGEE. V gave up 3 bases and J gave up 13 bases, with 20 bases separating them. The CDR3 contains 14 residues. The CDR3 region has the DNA TGTGCCAGCAGCGGCTGGGAGGACAACTTAGAACAGTTCTTC. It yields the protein CASSGWEDNLEQFF.

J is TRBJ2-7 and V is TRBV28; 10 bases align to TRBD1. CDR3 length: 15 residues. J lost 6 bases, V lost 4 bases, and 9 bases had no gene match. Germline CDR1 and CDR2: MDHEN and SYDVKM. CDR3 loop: CASSSTGTGVIEQYF. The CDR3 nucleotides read TGTGCCAGCAGTTCCACCGGGACAGGGGTTATCGAGCAGTACTTC. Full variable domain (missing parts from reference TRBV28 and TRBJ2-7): DVKVTQSSRYLVKRTGEKVFLECVQDMDHENMFWYRQDPGLGLRLIYFSYDVKMKEKGDIPEGYSVSREKKERFSLILESASTNQTSMYLCASSSTGTGVIEQYFGPGTRLTVT.

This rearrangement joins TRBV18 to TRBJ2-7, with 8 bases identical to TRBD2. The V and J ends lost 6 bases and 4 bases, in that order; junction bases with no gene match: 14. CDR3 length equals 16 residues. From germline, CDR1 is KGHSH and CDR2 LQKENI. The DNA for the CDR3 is TGTGCCAGCTCTCTCATTGGACTAGCCTCTCCTTACGAGCAGTACTTC. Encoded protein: CASSLIGLASPYEQYF.

The DNA of the CDR3 is TGCAGCGGTCAGACTGTTGCTAATGAAAAACTGTTTTTT. This encodes CSGQTVANEKLFF. V is TRBV29-1 and J is TRBJ1-4; D ambiguous. The germline gives CDR1 SQVTM, CDR2 ANQGSEA. Trimming shortened V by 7 bases and J by 3 bases, and 12 bases separated the two germline ends. The CDR3 is 13 residues long.

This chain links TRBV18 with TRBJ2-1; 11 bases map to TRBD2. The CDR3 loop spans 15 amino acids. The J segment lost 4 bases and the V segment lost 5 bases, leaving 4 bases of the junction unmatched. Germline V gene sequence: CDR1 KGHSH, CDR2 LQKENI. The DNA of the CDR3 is TGTGCCAGCTCAATAGGGACTAGCGGTTACAATGAGCAGTTCTTC. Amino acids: CASSIGTSGYNEQFF.